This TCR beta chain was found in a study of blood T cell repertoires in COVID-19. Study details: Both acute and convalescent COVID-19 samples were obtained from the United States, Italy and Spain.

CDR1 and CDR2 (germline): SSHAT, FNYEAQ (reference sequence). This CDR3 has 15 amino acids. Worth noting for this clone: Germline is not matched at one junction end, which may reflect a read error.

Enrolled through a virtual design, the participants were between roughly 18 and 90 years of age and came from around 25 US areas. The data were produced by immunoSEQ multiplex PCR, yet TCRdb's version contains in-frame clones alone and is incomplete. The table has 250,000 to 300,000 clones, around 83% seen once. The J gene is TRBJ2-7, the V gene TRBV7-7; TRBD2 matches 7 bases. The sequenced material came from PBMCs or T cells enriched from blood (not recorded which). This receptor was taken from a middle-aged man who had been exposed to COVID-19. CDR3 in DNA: TGTGCTAGCAGCGAGAGGGCGGGAGTTTCCTACGAGCAGTACTTC. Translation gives CASSERAGVSYEQYF. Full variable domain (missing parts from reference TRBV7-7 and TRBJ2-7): GAGVSQSPRYKVTKRGQDVTLRCDPISSHATLYWYQQALGQGPEFLTYFNYEAQPDKSGLPSDRFSAERPEGSISTLTIQRTEQRDSAMYRCASSERAGVSYEQYFGPGTRLTVT.